This T cell receptor (beta chain) appears in the sequencing data of a study of shared clonotypes between healthy human individuals (dated by TCRdb to the early 2020s). Context from the whole study: The cohort comprised two women and a few men aged 18 to 49 years. For each donor, CD4 naive and CD4 memory were each given three plates, CD8 naive was given two plates, and CD8 memory was given one plate. To estimate repertoire size and how much clonotype sharing occurs between individuals, the study deeply sequenced the blood TCR repertoires of several healthy adults. Libraries were prepared and TCR repertoires were sequenced by different laboratories using diverse techniques, in order to increase sequencing depth and limit assay-specific biases. Each donor's leukapheresis produced roughly between roughly 0.9 and 8.9 billion PBMCs. Study-wide findings and limitations: Sampling was restricted to blood, and TCR repertoires in tissues likely differ from the TCR repertoires found in blood. Pairwise subsampling indicated that sequencing depth was expected to affect the degree of clonotype sharing among donors. Compared with non-shared clonotypes, clonotypes shared by all four sorted-subset donors had higher generation probabilities. The small number of donors limited the genetic and exposure-history diversity represented. Rarefaction of sorted-subset datasets indicated incomplete sequencing despite the large sequencing depth. Larger estimated clonotype richness was generally found for naive subsets than for memory subsets. Sharing across several donors was observed for around 4.8% of naive CD4, over 3% of naive CD8, 2% to 2.5% of memory CD4, and roughly 0.4% of memory CD8 clonotypes.

Using the deep immunoSEQ assay, TCR CDR3 regions were amplified from genomic DNA by multiplex PCR. Genomic DNA extracted from each cell subset was distributed evenly over all wells of several immunoSEQ 96-well plates, and each plate served as one replicate. For sorted subsets, about 0.2 ug genomic DNA, equal to tens of thousands of T cell genomes, was loaded into each replicate PCR. The purified libraries were quantified using a Qubit 3.0 fluorometer, sized with a Bioanalyzer 2100, and then quantified again using the KAPA Library Quantification kit. Every immunoSEQ 96-well plate was sequenced on a dedicated single-read 150-cycle Illumina NextSeq 550 flow cell. In the paper's pipeline: Because only junctional sequences without quality scores were contained in the immunoSEQ output, filtering matching that applied to full-length reads could not be performed. To assign V/J genes and CDR3, sequences were annotated using PyIR, a Python wrapper for IgBLAST v1.9, with IMGT germline references. Any read was removed if the V/J assignment was weak (E-value above 1e-6), the CDR3 was missing, or the read contained stop codons, out-of-frame junctions, or ambiguous translated residues. V3J clonotypes were defined as sequences sharing an identical inferred V gene, J gene, and CDR3 amino acid sequence. Percentage overlap between repertoires was calculated by dividing the number of shared unique clonotypes by the size of the smaller repertoire. Richness of each repertoire was evaluated using RTK rarefaction, the Chao1 estimator, and Recon v2.1 estimates of unobserved clonotypes. OLGA was used to compute generation probabilities for all TCRbeta clonotypes that the gDNA method yielded from four donors. Here the immuneACCESS table is served through TCRdb, limited to in-frame sequences with V and J called. Missing clones are a known gap in these copies; in checked studies unresolved V genes cover under half, and the rest lacks a known reason. From that table come the V and J calls and clone size; the DNA was used to work out D and trimming. In this sample the table shows roughly 1,800,000 clones, about 95% of which occur a single time. The top ten clones comprise approximately 1.2% of the sample.

For the CD8 naive samples, CD45RO-negative cells were positively selected for CCR7, yielding a CD45RA+CCR7+ population from which TemRA cells were excluded. The donors were healthy, HIV-negative adults who had no recently reported acute infections or vaccinations. Only Caucasian adults living in Nashville, Tennessee, USA were represented among the donors. Blood was collected by leukapheresis, and PBMCs were isolated by Ficoll-Histopaque density gradient centrifugation and then cryopreserved in liquid nitrogen vapor phase. Analytical flow cytometry was used to check the purity and quantity of every magnetically sorted T cell population. From each sorted fraction, genomic DNA was isolated and quantified by UV absorbance on a Nanodrop 2000c. The germline V gene provides CDR1 SGHDT and CDR2 YYEEEE. The CDR3 contains 16 residues, cysteine and phenylalanine counted. Only the CDR3 portion is preserved as DNA: 48 bases, with reading frame beginning at the first base. Trimming takes 0 bases off V and 6 bases off J; junction bases not matched to a gene: 8.

With regard to this clone: Its antigen is currently not known. Per-nucleotide qualities are absent, and no much larger clonotype sits a single base away.

This sequence originates from a man younger than 30 in good health. The sequencing input was naive CD8+ T cells sorted from blood. The cell subset or site label of this sample denotes: CD45RA+CCR7+. The rearrangement combines TRBV5-6 with TRBJ2-7, with 11 middle bases fitting TRBD2. The DNA is as follows: TGTGCCAGCAGCTTGGGGGTACTAGCGGGAGTGGTCGAGCAGTACTTC. This encodes CASSLGVLAGVVEQYF.